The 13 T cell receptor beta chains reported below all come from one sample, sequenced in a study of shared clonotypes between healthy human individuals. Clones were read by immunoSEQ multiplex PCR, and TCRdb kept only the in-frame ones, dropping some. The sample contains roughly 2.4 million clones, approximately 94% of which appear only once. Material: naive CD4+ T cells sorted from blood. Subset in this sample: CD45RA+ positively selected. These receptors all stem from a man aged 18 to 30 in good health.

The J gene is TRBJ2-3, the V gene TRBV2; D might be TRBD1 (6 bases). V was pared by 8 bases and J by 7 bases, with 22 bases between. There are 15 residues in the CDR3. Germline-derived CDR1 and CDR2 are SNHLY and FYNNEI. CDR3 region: CASGTGTTLRNTQYF. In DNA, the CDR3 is TGTGCCAGCGGTACAGGGACGACCCTACGGAATACGCAGTATTTT.

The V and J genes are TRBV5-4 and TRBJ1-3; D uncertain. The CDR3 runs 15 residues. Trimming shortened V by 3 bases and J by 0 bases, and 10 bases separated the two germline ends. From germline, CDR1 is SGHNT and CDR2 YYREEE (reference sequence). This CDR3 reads CASSSGRSSGNTIYF. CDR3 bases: TGTGCCAGCAGCTCTGGGAGAAGCTCTGGAAACACCATATATTTT.

The CDR3 DNA follows: TGCGCCAGCAGCTTGAGGGGTAAAAACTCCTACGAGCAGTACTTC. This encodes CASSLRGKNSYEQYF. This chain joins TRBV5-1 and TRBJ2-7; the D gene is possibly TRBD1 (5 bases). Germline lookup yields CDR1 SGHRS and CDR2 YFSETQ. The CDR3 runs to 15 residues. With 1 base removed from V and 0 bases from J, the gap between germline ends came to 11 bases.

The CDR3 nucleotides are TGCGCCAGCAGTGAGACTAGCCATGAGCAGTTCTTC. It codes for CASSETSHEQFF. This chain joins TRBV10-1 and TRBJ2-1; TRBD2 might be the D (6 bases). CDR3 length: 12 amino acids. Trimming left V 2 bases short and J 8 bases short, with 7 bases between. CDR1 is WNHNN and CDR2 is SYGVQD in the germline V gene (reference sequence).

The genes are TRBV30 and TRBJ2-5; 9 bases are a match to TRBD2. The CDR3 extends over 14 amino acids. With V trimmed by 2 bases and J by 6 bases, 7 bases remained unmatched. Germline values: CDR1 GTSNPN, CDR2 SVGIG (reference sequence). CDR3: CAWSTRGGGKTQYF. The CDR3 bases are TGTGCCTGGAGTACGCGGGGGGGCGGAAAGACCCAGTACTTC.

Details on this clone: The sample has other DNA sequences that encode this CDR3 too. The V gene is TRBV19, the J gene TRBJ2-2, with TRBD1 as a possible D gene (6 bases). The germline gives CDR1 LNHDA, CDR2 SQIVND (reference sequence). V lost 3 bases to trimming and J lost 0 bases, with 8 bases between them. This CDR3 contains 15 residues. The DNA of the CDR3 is TGTGCCAGTAGTATCCAGGGGTCGAACACCGGGGAGCTGTTTTTT. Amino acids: CASSIQGSNTGELFF. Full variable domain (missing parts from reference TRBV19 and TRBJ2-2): DGGITQSPKYLFRKEGQNVTLSCEQNLNHDAMYWYRQDPGQGLRLIYYSQIVNDFQKGDIAEGYSVSREKKESFPLTVTSAQKNPTAFYLCASSIQGSNTGELFFGEGSRLTVL.

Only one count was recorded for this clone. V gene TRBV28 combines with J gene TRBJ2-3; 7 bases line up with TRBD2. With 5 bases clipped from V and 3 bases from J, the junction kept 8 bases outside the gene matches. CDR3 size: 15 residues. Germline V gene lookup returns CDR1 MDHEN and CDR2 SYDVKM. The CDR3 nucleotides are TGTGCCAGCAGTCCGTGGGAGGGCGGAACAGATACGCAGTATTTT. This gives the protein CASSPWEGGTDTQYF.

CDR3 in amino acids: CASSSGLTGGEALLNTEAFF. The CDR3 region has the DNA TGTGCCAGCAGCTCTGGCCTGACAGGGGGCGAGGCCCTACTGAACACTGAAGCTTTCTTT. This chain links TRBV5-4 with TRBJ1-1; TRBD1 aligns across 10 bases. Germline values: CDR1 SGHNT, CDR2 YYREEE (reference sequence). After removal of 3 bases from V and 0 bases from J, the junction contained 17 bases not matched to a gene. CDR3 length equals 20 residues.

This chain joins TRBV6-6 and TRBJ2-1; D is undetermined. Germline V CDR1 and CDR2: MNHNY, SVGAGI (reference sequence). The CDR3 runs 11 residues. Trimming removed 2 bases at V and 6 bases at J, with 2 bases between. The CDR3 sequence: CASSYANEQFF. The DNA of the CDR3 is TGTGCCAGCAGTTACGCCAATGAGCAGTTCTTC.

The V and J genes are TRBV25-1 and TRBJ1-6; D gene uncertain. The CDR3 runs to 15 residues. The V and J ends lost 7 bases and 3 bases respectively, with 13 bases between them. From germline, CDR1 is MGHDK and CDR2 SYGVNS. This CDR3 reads CASTEAAHYNSPLHF. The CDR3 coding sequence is TGTGCCAGCACCGAGGCGGCCCACTATAATTCACCCCTCCACTTT.

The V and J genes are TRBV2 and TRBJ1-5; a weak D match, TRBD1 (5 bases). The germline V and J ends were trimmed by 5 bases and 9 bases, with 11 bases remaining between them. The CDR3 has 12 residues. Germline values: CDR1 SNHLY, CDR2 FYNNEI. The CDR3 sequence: CASSWGVGPQHF. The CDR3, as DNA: TGTGCCAGCAGTTGGGGGGTAGGGCCCCAGCATTTT.

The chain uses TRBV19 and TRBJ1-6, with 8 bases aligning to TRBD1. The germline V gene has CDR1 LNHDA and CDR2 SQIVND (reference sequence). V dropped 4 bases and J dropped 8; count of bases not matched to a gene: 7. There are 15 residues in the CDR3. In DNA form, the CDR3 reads TGTGCCAGTAGTACCGACGGGACAGGCTATTCACCCCTCCACTTT. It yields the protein CASSTDGTGYSPLHF. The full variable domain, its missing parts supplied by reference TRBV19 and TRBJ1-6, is DGGITQSPKYLFRKEGQNVTLSCEQNLNHDAMYWYRQDPGQGLRLIYYSQIVNDFQKGDIAEGYSVSREKKESFPLTVTSAQKNPTAFYLCASSTDGTGYSPLHFGNGTRLTVT.

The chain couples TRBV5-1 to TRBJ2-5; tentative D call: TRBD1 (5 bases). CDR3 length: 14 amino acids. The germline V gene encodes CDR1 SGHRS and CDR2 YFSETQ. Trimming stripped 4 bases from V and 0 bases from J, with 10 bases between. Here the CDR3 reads CASSTRQYQETQYF. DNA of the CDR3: TGCGCCAGCAGCACCCGACAGTACCAAGAGACCCAGTACTTC.